Listed below are T cell receptor beta chains from one sample, sequenced in a study of cytomegalovirus exposure and HLA in healthy donors. Sequenced by immunoSEQ multiplex PCR; TCRdb stores in-frame clones only, minus some. The sample lists 180,000 or so clones; 62% were seen once. The sample was PBMCs. The receptors were gathered from a middle-aged man in good health and CMV-seronegative. The CDR3 runs from the conserved cysteine through the conserved F or W. A D gene is named only where the DNA matches it firmly. Clone size is given for some rows only: seen once, a few or many times, or a class if the clone is expanded.

D	V	J	size	CDR3	DNA
NA	TRBV30	TRBJ2-5	few	CAWSKGGAETQYF	TGTGCCTGGAGTAAGGGGGGGGCGGAGACCCAGTACTTC
TRBD2	TRBV11-1	TRBJ2-1	NA	CASSWAGGRNEQFF	TGTGCCAGCAGCTGGGCGGGAGGGCGCAATGAGCAGTTCTTC
NA	TRBV7-6	TRBJ2-5	NA	CASRRVGQETQYF	TGTGCCAGCCGTCGGGTAGGACAAGAGACCCAGTACTTC
NA	TRBV7-7	TRBJ2-5	NA	CASSLDLGETQYF	TGTGCTAGCAGCTTAGATCTCGGAGAGACCCAGTACTTC
TRBD2	TRBV5-1	TRBJ2-7	few	CASSLAGGEYEQYF	TGCGCCAGTTCTCTAGCGGGAGGAGAGTACGAGCAGTACTTC
NA	TRBV4-2	TRBJ2-2	NA	CASSYESGTLNTGELFF	TGTGCCAGCAGCTATGAATCTGGGACTTTGAACACCGGGGAGCTGTTTTTT
NA	TRBV10-1	TRBJ2-2	few	CASSERGAKTGELFF	TGCGCCAGCAGTGAACGGGGGGCGAAAACCGGGGAGCTGTTTTTT
TRBD2	TRBV13	TRBJ2-3	NA	CASSFPPSGKSADTQYF	TGTGCCAGCAGCTTCCCTCCTAGCGGGAAAAGCGCAGATACGCAGTATTTT
NA	TRBV29-1	TRBJ2-3	NA	CISTRVGTDTQYF	TGCATCTCGACTAGAGTGGGGACAGATACGCAGTATTTT
TRBD2	TRBV5-4	TRBJ2-1	NA	CASSLGPGTSGRRRRNEQFF	TGTGCCAGCAGCCTGGGGCCCGGGACTAGCGGGAGACGGCGCCGCAATGAGCAGTTCTTC
TRBD1	TRBV4-1	TRBJ2-7	once	CASSQDKAGGYEQYF	TGCGCCAGCAGCCAAGATAAGGCAGGGGGTTACGAGCAGTACTTC
NA	TRBV6-5	TRBJ2-7	NA	CASFTGYEQYF	TGTGCCAGCTTTACAGGCTACGAGCAGTACTTC
NA	TRBV19	TRBJ1-6	NA	CASSINQGSFSYNSPLHF	TGTGCCAGTAGTATTAATCAGGGCTCCTTCTCCTATAATTCACCCCTCCACTTT
NA	TRBV5-1	TRBJ2-1	NA	CASSSTESNEQFF	TGCGCCAGCAGCTCGACAGAGAGCAATGAGCAGTTCTTC
NA	TRBV19	TRBJ1-4	NA	CASSISTGREKLFF	TGTGCCAGTAGTATAAGCACAGGGCGGGAAAAACTGTTTTTT
NA	TRBV6-1	TRBJ2-5	NA	CASRLGGARETQYF	TGTGCCAGCAGGTTGGGGGGGGCGAGGGAGACCCAGTACTTC
NA	TRBV6-5	TRBJ2-1	few	CASSGSIEQFF	TGTGCCAGCAGTGGGAGTATCGAGCAGTTCTTC
TRBD2	TRBV5-5	TRBJ2-1	NA	CASRDGAGGPWNEQFF	TGTGCCAGCAGGGATGGAGCGGGAGGGCCGTGGAATGAGCAGTTCTTC
TRBD2	TRBV4-1	TRBJ2-7	few	CASSQDTGTTSYEQYF	TGCGCCAGCAGCCAAGATACCGGGACTACCTCCTACGAGCAGTACTTC
NA	TRBV6-5	TRBJ2-5	NA	CASSYTKYDQTQYF	TGTGCCAGCAGTTACACTAAATACGATCAGACCCAGTACTTC
TRBD2	TRBV10-2	TRBJ2-5	NA	CASSEPTTSGREETQYF	TGCGCCAGCAGTGAGCCCACAACTAGCGGGAGGGAGGAGACCCAGTACTTC
NA	TRBV5-4	TRBJ2-5	NA	CASSLGGPGETQYF	TGTGCCAGCAGCTTAGGAGGGCCCGGAGAGACCCAGTACTTC
NA	TRBV29-1	TRBJ1-1	few	CSVERGLITEAFF	TGCAGCGTGGAAAGGGGACTTATCACTGAAGCTTTCTTT
NA	TRBV6-1	TRBJ1-1	NA	CASSEEQGVTEAFF	TGTGCCAGCAGTGAAGAACAGGGTGTCACTGAAGCTTTCTTT
NA	TRBV4-3	TRBJ2-7	few	CASSQVGPADEQYF	TGCGCCAGCAGCCAAGTTGGCCCTGCCGACGAGCAGTACTTC
NA	TRBV7-2	TRBJ2-3	NA	CASSLARVDTQYF	TGTGCCAGCAGCTTAGCCAGGGTAGATACGCAGTATTTT
TRBD1	TRBV11-2	TRBJ2-4	few	CASSPTPPQGVAKNIQYF	TGTGCCAGCAGCCCGACCCCCCCACAGGGGGTAGCCAAAAACATTCAGTACTTC
TRBD1	TRBV19	TRBJ2-5	few	CASSRDRAIQETQYF	TGTGCCAGTAGTCGAGACAGGGCGATACAAGAGACCCAGTACTTC
TRBD2	TRBV30	TRBJ2-1	NA	CAWTSGTYNEQFF	TGTGCCTGGACTAGCGGAACTTACAATGAGCAGTTCTTC
NA	TRBV7-7	TRBJ2-3	few	CASSLGLDDTDTQYF	TGTGCTAGCAGCTTAGGGCTAGACGACACAGATACGCAGTATTTT
TRBD1	TRBV7-8	TRBJ1-5	NA	CASSLARTGGNNQPQHF	TGTGCCAGCAGCTTAGCGCGTACAGGGGGAAACAATCAGCCCCAGCATTTT
NA	TRBV6-1	TRBJ2-6	few	CASSEVRASGANVLTF	TGTGCCAGCAGTGAAGTGAGGGCATCTGGGGCCAACGTCCTGACTTTC
NA	TRBV29-1	TRBJ2-5	NA	CSALPRASAYQETQYF	TGCAGCGCCCTACCTAGGGCTAGCGCTTACCAAGAGACCCAGTACTTC
TRBD1	TRBV15	TRBJ1-5	NA	CATSRDRGHQPQHF	TGTGCCACCAGCAGGGACAGGGGGCATCAGCCCCAGCATTTT
TRBD2	TRBV13	TRBJ2-7	NA	CASSKEGLAGGDEQYF	TGTGCCAGCAGCAAAGAGGGACTAGCGGGAGGAGACGAGCAGTACTTC
TRBD1	TRBV30	TRBJ1-1	NA	CAWSQGGTGAHTEAFF	TGTGCCTGGAGTCAAGGTGGGACAGGGGCGCACACTGAAGCTTTCTTT
NA	TRBV19	TRBJ2-1	NA	CASMSQGMINEQFF	TGTGCCAGTATGTCTCAGGGGATGATTAATGAGCAGTTCTTC
TRBD2	TRBV30	TRBJ2-7	NA	CAWKRTSGPYEQYF	TGTGCCTGGAAACGGACTAGCGGGCCCTACGAGCAGTACTTC
NA	TRBV7-3	TRBJ2-1	NA	CASSLTLGLNEQFF	TGTGCCAGCAGCTTAACCCTTGGCCTCAATGAGCAGTTCTTC
TRBD2	TRBV30	TRBJ2-1	NA	CAWSASGGAYNEQFF	TGTGCCTGGAGTGCCAGCGGGGGGGCTTACAATGAGCAGTTCTTC
NA	TRBV19	TRBJ2-1	NA	CASSIESGSYNEQFF	TGTGCCAGTAGTATCGAAAGCGGATCCTACAATGAGCAGTTCTTC
TRBD2	TRBV30	TRBJ2-7	NA	CACPGGAPDEQYF	TGTGCCTGCCCCGGGGGGGCACCTGACGAGCAGTACTTC
TRBD1	TRBV29-1	TRBJ1-1	NA	CSVEAGGNTEAFF	TGCAGCGTTGAAGCAGGGGGGAACACTGAAGCTTTCTTT